In its sample, the clone carrying this TCR beta chain was seen a few times. As yet, its antigen is unknown. The sample contains more than one DNA sequence encoding this CDR3. What was sequenced were expressed TCRB transcripts, since all of the isolated RNA had been reverse transcribed. Deep immunoSEQ sequencing covered naive, central memory and regulatory T cell samples. The data were produced by immunoSEQ multiplex PCR, yet TCRdb's version contains in-frame clones alone and is incomplete. The data hold around 140,000 clones, with about an eighth observed a single time. The data were obtained in a study of beta chain features in type 1 diabetes. Overall study: Some 99 million sorted cells were examined across all samples. Study findings and constraints: Significant though moderate, a shortening of TCRB CDR3s appeared in all four CD4+ subsets of Type 1 diabetes patients. For type 1 diabetes patients, VDJ junctions showed fewer insertions and more deletions.

Isolation of CD4+ naive, central memory, regulatory and stem cell-like memory cells was achieved by sorting via CD45RO/CCR7/CD25/CD127/CD95/CD27. The CDR3 loop spans 14 amino acids. The V end was cut by 0 bases, the J end by 2 bases, with 6 bases between. Germline V lookup: CDR1 SGDLS, CDR2 YYNGEE. What was sequenced was central memory CD4+ T cells from blood. The V and J genes are TRBV9 and TRBJ1-5; no clear D gene. The sequence was collected from a man aged 18 to 30 with type 1 diabetes. The DNA for the CDR3 is TGTGCCAGCAGCGTAGATCAGGGCAATCAGCCCCAGCATTTT. Translating gives CASSVDQGNQPQHF.